The 5 T cell receptor beta chains listed next were all sequenced from one sample in a study of identical twins. MiXCR was run by TCRdb on the 5' RACE reads, yielding one entry per CDR3 protein. The data show roughly 570,000 distinct CDR3 sequences, over 8.5% seen once. The same sample was also studied in work on yellow fever vaccine responses in identical twins.

Sequencing was carried out using PBMCs. The source of these receptors is a woman between 18 and 29 years old in good health.

This clonotype was seen only a few times. The rearrangement joins TRBV7-3 to TRBJ2-3; 10 positions match TRBD1. Germline loops: CDR1 SGHTA, CDR2 FQGTGA. Trimming cost V 6 bases and J 4 bases; bases outside gene matches: 7. The CDR3 extends over 15 amino acids. The CDR3 loop reads CASRKTGGGPDTQYF. The DNA of the CDR3 is TGTGCCAGCAGAAAGACAGGGGGCGGGCCAGATACGCAGTATTTT.

The chain has TRBV27 and TRBJ1-2; tentative D call: TRBD1 (5 bases). The CDR3 is 15 amino acids. Trimming pared 4 bases from V and 2 bases from J, leaving 14 bases between. Germline V gene sequence: CDR1 MNHEY, CDR2 SMNVEV (reference sequence). As DNA, the CDR3 is TGTGCCAGCAGTTCAATTGACAGAGAGAACTATGGCTACACCTTC. Translated, it gives CASSSIDRENYGYTF.

There are many counts of this clonotype. The genes are TRBV9 and TRBJ2-1; tentative D call: TRBD1 (6 bases). CDR1 SGDLS and CDR2 YYNGEE come from the germline V gene. The CDR3 contains 14 residues. V was clipped by 2 bases and J by 5 bases, with 11 bases between them. CDR3 loop: CASSVGQFNNEQFF. CDR3 coding DNA: TGTGCCAGCAGCGTTGGACAGTTCAACAATGAGCAGTTCTTC.

The table lists this clonotype with many counts. The germline gene is not matched at one end of the junction; a read error may be the cause. The V and J genes are TRBV25-1 and TRBJ2-1; the D gene is possibly TRBD2 (7 bases). The CDR3 contains 12 residues. CDR1 is MGHDK, CDR2 SYGVNS, per germline. The DNA of the CDR3 is TGTGCCAGCAGTGAATTCGGTCAGGGGAGGGATTTC. Its protein product is CASSEFGQGRDF.

This clonotype was seen a handful of times. The gene calls are TRBV3-1 and TRBJ1-1; TRBD1 agrees at 7 bases. Germline-derived CDR1 and CDR2 are LGHDT and YNNKEL (reference sequence). V shed 5 bases, J shed 2 bases, and the junction held 5 bases outside the gene matches. The CDR3 consists of 14 residues. CDR3 in amino acids: CASSARDRNTEAFF. The CDR3 nucleotides read TGTGCCAGCAGCGCCCGGGACAGAAACACTGAAGCTTTCTTT.